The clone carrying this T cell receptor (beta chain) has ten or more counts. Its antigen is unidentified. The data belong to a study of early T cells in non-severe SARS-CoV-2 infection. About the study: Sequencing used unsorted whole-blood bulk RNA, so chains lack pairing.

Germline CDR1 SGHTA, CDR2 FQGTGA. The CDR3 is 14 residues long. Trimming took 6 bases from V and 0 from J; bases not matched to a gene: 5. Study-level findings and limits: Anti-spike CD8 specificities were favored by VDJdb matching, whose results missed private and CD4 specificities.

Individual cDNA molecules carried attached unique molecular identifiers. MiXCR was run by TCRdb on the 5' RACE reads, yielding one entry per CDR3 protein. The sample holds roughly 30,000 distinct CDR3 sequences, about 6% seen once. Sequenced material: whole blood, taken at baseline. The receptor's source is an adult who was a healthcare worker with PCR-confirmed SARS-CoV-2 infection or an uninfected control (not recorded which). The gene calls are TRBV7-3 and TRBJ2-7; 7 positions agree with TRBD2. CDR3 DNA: TGTGCCAGCAGTGTAGCGGGTAACTCCTACGAGCAGTACTTC. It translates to CASSVAGNSYEQYF.